What follows are 14 T cell receptor beta chains derived from one specimen sequenced in a study of cytomegalovirus exposure and HLA in healthy donors. Both 60 Vbeta primers and 13 Jbeta primers went into the PCR. The protocol was immunoSEQ multiplex PCR, while the TCRdb copy is restricted to in-frame clones and leaves out a portion. The data contain 65,000 to 85,000 clones, around three quarters of them singletons. The sequenced sample consisted of PBMCs. All receptors derive from a male donor in good health and CMV-seropositive.

Concerning this clone itself: Germline and junction disagree at one end, which may indicate a read error. This chain connects TRBV7-9 to TRBJ2-3; 7 bases align to TRBD2. The germline V gene encodes CDR1 SEHNR and CDR2 FQNEAQ (reference sequence). This CDR3 contains 15 residues. The CDR3 nucleotides are TGTTCCAGCAGCTTATGGCTAGCGGTCACAGATACGCAGTATTTT. This sequence encodes CSSSLWLAVTDTQYF.

J is TRBJ1-4 and V is TRBV27; D is possibly TRBD1 (5 bases). This CDR3 region has 13 residues. Germline-derived CDR1 and CDR2 are MNHEY and SMNVEV (reference sequence). V lost 1 base, J lost 8 bases, and 8 bases lay in between. CDR3: CASSLLGREKLFF. CDR3 DNA: TGTGCCAGCAGTTTATTGGGGCGAGAAAAACTGTTTTTT.

This clone was seen a few times. The rearrangement joins TRBV7-2 to TRBJ2-7, with D perhaps TRBD1 (6 bases). The germline V gene encodes CDR1 SGHTA and CDR2 FQGNSA. Trimming removed 4 bases from V and 5 bases from J, with 15 bases in between. The CDR3 is 14 amino acids. For the CDR3, the DNA is TGTGCCAGCAGCTCGTCACAGGGAATTAACGAGCAGTACTTC. The encoded protein is CASSSSQGINEQYF.

The gene calls are TRBV4-1 and TRBJ2-5; 7 nucleotides align to TRBD2. This CDR3 spans 14 amino acids. Looked up from germline, CDR1 is MGHRA and CDR2 is YSYEKL. J lost 1 base, V lost 4 bases, and 3 bases had no gene match. This CDR3 is CASSPRESQETQYF. As DNA, the CDR3 is TGCGCCAGCAGCCCGCGGGAGAGCCAAGAGACCCAGTACTTC.

The rearrangement uses TRBV9 and TRBJ2-3, with TRBD2 identical over 11 bases. The CDR3 runs 18 residues. V lost 0 bases to trimming and J lost 2 bases; unmatched junction nucleotides: 8. Germline lookup yields CDR1 SGDLS and CDR2 YYNGEE. CDR3 DNA: TGTGCCAGCAGCGTAGAAACTAGCGGGGGTTATTACACAGATACGCAGTATTTT. This sequence encodes CASSVETSGGYYTDTQYF.

This clone was found a few times. The V call is TRBV5-4, the J call TRBJ2-7; tentative D call: TRBD2 (8 bases). Trimming removed 0 bases from V and 11 bases from J, with 15 bases in between. CDR1 and CDR2 (germline): SGHNT, YYREEE (reference sequence). The CDR3 is made up of 13 amino acids. The CDR3 is CASSLETGGGEYF. The CDR3 DNA follows: TGTGCCAGCAGCTTGGAGACGGGAGGGGGCGAGTACTTC.

This chain links TRBV28 with TRBJ1-1, with 12 nucleotides matching TRBD1. Germline V gives CDR1 MDHEN, CDR2 SYDVKM. The CDR3 extends over 14 amino acids. V lost 6 bases to trimming and J lost 7 bases; unmatched junction nucleotides: 6. CDR3 sequence (DNA): TGTGCCAGCAGGGGGACAGGGGGCGAGGTTGAAGCTTTCTTT. Amino acid sequence: CASRGTGGEVEAFF.

V usage is TRBV27 and J usage is TRBJ2-2, with 7 bases fitting TRBD1. V was pared by 4 bases and J by 4 bases, with 3 bases of the junction left unmatched. Per the germline V gene, CDR1 is MNHEY and CDR2 is SMNVEV (reference sequence). The length of the CDR3 is 14 residues. The CDR3 sequence: CASSSQGSTGELFF. The CDR3 coding sequence is TGTGCCAGCAGTTCACAGGGGAGCACCGGGGAGCTGTTTTTT.

The CDR3 nucleotides are TGTGCCAGCTCAACCGGACTAGCTGTATCCACCGGGGAGCTGTTTTTT. Its translation is CASSTGLAVSTGELFF. This chain connects TRBV18 to TRBJ2-2; TRBD2 agrees at 8 bases. The CDR3 extends over 16 amino acids. J lost 4 bases, V lost 5 bases, and 9 bases had no gene match. Germline-derived CDR1 and CDR2 are KGHSH and LQKENI.

This clone was seen a handful of times. This rearrangement joins TRBV30 to TRBJ2-7; D is unresolved. Germline CDR1 is GTSNPN and CDR2 is SVGIG (reference sequence). The CDR3 runs 13 residues. Trimming took off 1 base at V and 5 bases at J, with 12 bases between the two ends. The CDR3 nucleotides are TGTGCCTGGAGTGGGTGGGCCCGTGACGAGCAGTACTTC. It encodes CAWSGWARDEQYF.

There are a few counts of this clone. The chain couples TRBV19 to TRBJ1-5, with unresolved D. The V end lost 7 bases, the J end lost 0 bases, and 10 bases lay between the germline ends. Germline V lookup: CDR1 LNHDA, CDR2 SQIVND (reference sequence). The CDR3 spans 14 residues. Here the CDR3 reads CASNRRNSNQPQHF. The CDR3 DNA follows: TGTGCCAGTAATCGGAGAAATAGCAATCAGCCCCAGCATTTT.

This clone occurred once. The genes are TRBV4-2 and TRBJ2-3; 10 nucleotides agree with TRBD2. V dropped 2 bases and J dropped 0; count of bases not matched to a gene: 2. Germline lookup yields CDR1 LGHNA and CDR2 YNFKEQ. The CDR3 has 16 amino acids. CDR3 bases: TGTGCCAGCAGCCAACCGACTAGCGGGAGCACAGATACGCAGTATTTT. It yields the protein CASSQPTSGSTDTQYF.

A single count supports this clone. This sequence joins TRBV10-1 and TRBJ1-1; D not certain. V was cut by 6 bases and J by 1 base, with 9 bases left in between. This CDR3 contains 13 residues. Germline CDR1 is WNHNN and CDR2 is SYGVQD (reference sequence). CDR3: CASRPDRNTEAFF. The CDR3 DNA follows: TGCGCCAGCAGGCCCGATAGGAACACTGAAGCTTTCTTT.

The chain uses TRBV2 and TRBJ2-2; TRBD1 matches 8 bases. V was clipped by 6 bases and J by 8 bases; unmatched bases: 8. CDR1 and CDR2 from the germline V gene are SNHLY and FYNNEI. The CDR3 loop spans 14 amino acids. The chain's CDR3 is CASRATGEEGELFF. The CDR3 DNA is TGTGCCAGCAGAGCGACAGGGGAAGAAGGGGAGCTGTTTTTT.